The 24 T cell receptor beta chains in this list originate from one sample, sequenced in a study of tumor-infiltrating lymphocytes in primary liver carcinoma. Out of unsorted whole blood came the blood RNA, and germline DNA was extracted as well. Using a constant-region primer together with ProtoScript II reverse transcriptase, TCR beta cDNA was made from roughly 520 ng of total RNA. Slightly modified ARM-PCR, run as three nested multiplex PCR rounds, produced the TCR beta libraries. TRBV1-TRBV30 forward and Cbeta reverse primers drove the first two roughly 10-cycle rounds. TCRdb reprocessed the multiplex PCR reads via MiXCR and lists one record per CDR3 protein. The sample carries about 320,000 distinct CDR3 sequences, 65% recorded once. Sequenced sample: peripheral blood. The receptors derive from a man between 40 and 49 years old with primary liver carcinoma and hepatitis B virus infection.

Comments on this clonotype: Given a much more abundant clone one base away, this may be a read error. The V gene is TRBV12-3 or TRBV12-4, the J gene TRBJ2-3; 7 nucleotides align to TRBD2. CDR3 length: 12 residues. The CDR3 spells CTSSSDVSGKYF. CDR3 coding DNA: TGTACCAGCAGTTCGGACGTGAGCGGGAAGTATTTT.

On this clonotype itself: The junction does not match germline at one end; this may be a read error. CDR3: CTSSPPGRVYNEQFF. DNA for the CDR3: TGTACCAGCAGCCCGCCGGGACGGGTCTACAATGAGCAGTTCTTC. This chain joins TRBV7-9 and TRBJ2-1; D tentatively reads TRBD1 or TRBD2 (5 bases each). Looked up from germline, CDR1 is SEHNR and CDR2 is FQNEAQ (reference sequence). This CDR3 spans 15 amino acids. The whole variable domain, remainder taken from reference TRBV7-9 and TRBJ2-1, is DTGVSQNPRHKITKRGQNVTFRCDPISEHNRLYWYRQTLGQGPEFLTYFQNEAQLEKSRLLSDRFSAERPKGSFSTLEIQRTEQGDSAMYLCTSSPPGRVYNEQFFGPGTRLTVL.

As DNA, the CDR3 is TGTGCCAGCAGTGTTAGCCCCTCCTACGAGCAGTACTTC. It encodes CASSVSPSYEQYF. This rearrangement joins TRBV2 to TRBJ2-7; D is unclear. CDR3 length: 13 residues. Trimming took 4 bases from V and 0 from J, leaving 7 bases between them. Germline V gene sequence: CDR1 SNHLY, CDR2 FYNNEI.

The chain carries TRBV30 and TRBJ1-3; possibly TRBD1 for D (6 bases). The CDR3 consists of 15 residues. Germline values: CDR1 GTSNPN, CDR2 SVGIG (reference sequence). V dropped 0 bases and J dropped 2 bases, with 11 bases sitting between them. CDR3 sequence: CAWSVMGATGNTIYF. CDR3 sequence (DNA): TGTGCCTGGAGTGTGATGGGGGCCACTGGAAACACCATATATTTT. Full variable domain (missing parts from reference TRBV30 and TRBJ1-3): SQTIHQWPATLVQPVGSPLSLECTVEGTSNPNLYWYRQAAGRGLQLLFYSVGIGQISSEVPQNLSASRPQDRQFILSSKKLLLSDSGFYLCAWSVMGATGNTIYFGEGSWLTVV.

This chain connects TRBV11-2 to TRBJ1-2, with D unclear. This CDR3 has 16 amino acids. V lost 6 bases, J lost 13 bases, and 30 bases lay in between. Germline V gene lookup returns CDR1 SGHAT and CDR2 FQNNGV. This chain's CDR3 is CASSPDTGQWIRSCTF. CDR3 sequence (DNA): TGTGCCAGCAGTCCCGACACCGGGCAGTGGATTAGAAGCTGCACCTTC.

As DNA, the CDR3 is TGTGCCAGCATCCGGGACAGTATCGCCATAGATACGCAGTATTTT. Protein: CASIRDSIAIDTQYF. J is TRBJ2-3 and V is TRBV11-1; 7 nucleotides align to TRBD1. The CDR3 extends over 15 amino acids. V dropped 7 bases and J dropped 5; count of bases not matched to a gene: 12. The germline V gene encodes CDR1 SGHAT and CDR2 FQDESV (reference sequence). The variable domain in full, completed from reference TRBV11-1 and TRBJ2-3, reads EAEVAQSPRYKITEKSQAVAFWCDPISGHATLYWYRQILGQGPELLVQFQDESVVDDSQLPKDRFSAERLKGVDSTLKIQPAELGDSAMYLCASIRDSIAIDTQYFGPGTRLTVL.

V is TRBV28 and J is TRBJ2-5; tentatively, D is TRBD1 (6 bases). The V end lost 5 bases, the J end lost 0 bases, and 13 bases lay between the germline ends. This CDR3 comprises 15 residues. Germline V CDR1 and CDR2: MDHEN, SYDVKM. CDR3 coding DNA: TGTGCCAGCAGTCCAAATTCAGGGGACCAAGAGACCCAGTACTTC. Translating gives CASSPNSGDQETQYF.

This chain uses TRBV6-6 with TRBJ2-7; 10 bases align to TRBD1. The J segment lost 9 bases and the V segment lost 5 bases, leaving 10 bases of the junction unmatched. CDR3 length equals 14 residues. Germline CDR1 MNHNY, CDR2 SVGAGI (reference sequence). CDR3 DNA sequence: TGTGCCAGCAGTCTCCGACAGGGGGCGCTCCGGCAGTACTTC. Protein: CASSLRQGALRQYF.

This clonotype was detected only a few times. The rearrangement joins TRBV6-5 to TRBJ2-1, with 7 positions matching TRBD2. The germline V gene encodes CDR1 MNHEY and CDR2 SVGAGI. With 4 bases clipped from V and 10 bases from J, the junction kept 7 bases outside the gene matches. CDR3 length: 13 residues. CDR3 DNA: TGTGCCAGCAGTTCCCCAAGGGAGGGGGAGCAGTTCTTC. It translates to CASSSPREGEQFF.

This clonotype was seen many times. The chain has TRBV11-2 and TRBJ1-5, with D possibly TRBD1 on 6 matching bases. Deletions cut 1 base from V and 6 bases from J, with 13 bases between. This CDR3 spans 15 amino acids. Germline CDR1 and CDR2: SGHAT and FQNNGV. The chain's CDR3 is CASSLASGGGQPQHF. The CDR3 bases are TGTGCCAGCAGCTTAGCATCGGGGGGCGGTCAGCCCCAGCATTTT. Full variable domain (remainder filled in from reference TRBV11-2 and TRBJ1-5): EAGVAQSPRYKIIEKRQSVAFWCNPISGHATLYWYQQILGQGPKLLIQFQNNGVVDDSQLPKDRFSAERLKGVDSTLKIQPAKLEDSAVYLCASSLASGGGQPQHFGDGTRLSIL.

Concerning this clonotype itself: This could be a read error, since a much larger clone is one nucleotide away. V usage is TRBV4-2 and J usage is TRBJ1-6; TRBD1 agrees at 7 bases. CDR3 length: 13 residues. Germline assignment: CDR1 LGHNA and CDR2 YNFKEQ. CDR3 in DNA: TGTGCCAGCATCCAAGGGGGCGATTCACCCCTCCACTTT. Protein: CASIQGGDSPLHF.

In the case of this clonotype: A much larger clone lies one base from this, so it may be a read error. Since no conserved phenylalanine or tryptophan closes the CDR3, a read error is the likely cause. The chain has TRBV6-1 and TRBJ2-1; perhaps D is TRBD1 or TRBD2 (5 bases each). The CDR3 extends over 13 amino acids. The germline gives CDR1 MNHNS, CDR2 SASEGT. CDR3 residues: CAGEGLLRDEQFS. Here the CDR3 DNA reads TGTGCAGGAGAGGGGTTGCTGAGGGATGAGCAGTTCTCC.

This chain joins TRBV4-2 and TRBJ2-5, with 8 bases lining up with TRBD2. Per germline, CDR1 LGHNA and CDR2 YNFKEQ. V dropped 4 bases and J dropped 2; count of bases not matched to a gene: 9. CDR3 length: 16 residues. Here the CDR3 reads CASSRGTSEKQETQYF. Written as DNA, the CDR3 is TGTGCCAGCAGCCGCGGGACTAGTGAGAAGCAAGAGACCCAGTACTTC.

This chain uses TRBV11-2 with TRBJ1-1; D is unclear. The V end lost 9 bases, the J end lost 6 bases, and 14 bases lay between the germline ends. Germline-derived CDR1 and CDR2 are SGHAT and FQNNGV. The CDR3 runs 12 residues. Here the CDR3 reads CARSPRQPEAFF. CDR3 bases: TGTGCCAGGAGCCCCAGGCAACCTGAAGCTTTCTTT.

This clonotype was counted only a few times. With a much larger clone just one base away, this may be a read error. The chain recombines TRBV29-1 with TRBJ2-1; 10 bases agree with TRBD2. Germline V gives CDR1 SQVTM, CDR2 ANQGSEA. This CDR3 comprises 14 residues. V lost 8 bases to trimming and J lost 8 bases; unmatched junction nucleotides: 12. The CDR3 sequence is CSTSAGGPFDEQFF. In DNA, the CDR3 is TGCAGCACTTCAGCGGGAGGGCCGTTCGATGAGCAGTTCTTC.

Concerning this clonotype: It may be a read error: a sequence one base away is much more abundant. J is TRBJ2-3 and V is TRBV4-2; D tentatively fits TRBD1 or TRBD2 (5 bases each). CDR1 and CDR2 from the germline V gene are LGHNA and YNFKEQ. The length of the CDR3 is 15 residues. This chain's CDR3 is CASRDRDGRTDMQYF. The CDR3 DNA reads as TGTGCCAGCAGAGACCGGGACGGACGCACAGATATGCAGTATTTT.

Comment on this clonotype: This clone may be a read error of a much larger clone one base away. This sequence joins TRBV6-2 or TRBV6-3 and TRBJ2-1, with 8 nucleotides matching TRBD2. This CDR3 region has 15 residues. V shed 8 bases and J 7 bases; nucleotides not matched to a gene: 13. CDR1 is MNHEY, CDR2 SVGEGT, per germline. The CDR3: CASPWNSGERNEQFF. CDR3 nucleotides: TGTGCCAGCCCCTGGAATAGCGGGGAGAGGAATGAGCAGTTCTTC.

The V call is TRBV14, the J call TRBJ1-6; D call uncertain. Per germline, CDR1 SGHDN and CDR2 FVKESK. This CDR3 has 12 residues. V gave up 1 base and J gave up 7 bases, with 2 bases separating them. CDR3 region: CASSQANSPLHF. CDR3 DNA sequence: TGTGCCAGCAGCCAAGCGAATTCACCCCTCCACTTT. The whole variable domain, filled in from reference TRBV14 and TRBJ1-6, reads EAGVTQFPSHSVIEKGQTVTLRCDPISGHDNLYWYRRVMGKEIKFLLHFVKESKQDESGMPNNRFLAERTGGTYSTLKVQPAELEDSGVYFCASSQANSPLHFGNGTRLTVT.

With regard to this clonotype: One end of the junction varies from germline; a read error may be responsible. V is TRBV12-3 or TRBV12-4 and J is TRBJ1-1; perhaps TRBD1 as D (5 bases). The CDR3 is made up of 12 amino acids. CDR3 region: CATSLIRRQAFF. The CDR3 DNA reads TGTGCCACCAGTTTAATTAGGAGACAGGCTTTCTTT.

As to this clonotype: The junction differs from germline at one of its ends, possibly a read error. CDR3 sequence (DNA): TGTACCAGCAGTTACGGGACAGGGGGGCAAGAGACCCAGTACTTC. Its translation: CTSSYGTGGQETQYF. The V gene is TRBV5-4, the J gene TRBJ2-5; 11 bases fit TRBD1. Per germline, CDR1 SGHNT and CDR2 YYREEE (reference sequence). CDR3 size: 15 residues.

Details on this clonotype: This may be a read error: a much more frequent sequence differs by one nucleotide. V and J are TRBV29-1 and TRBJ1-3; the D is unclear. Per germline, CDR1 SQVTM and CDR2 ANQGSEA. The CDR3 is 12 residues long. CDR3 nucleotides: TGCAGCGTTTACGGCTCTGGAAACACCATATGTTTT. Its translation: CSVYGSGNTICF.

About this clonotype: A junction boundary mismatches the germline segment, possibly from a read error. The rearrangement joins TRBV10-3 to TRBJ1-6; tentative D call: TRBD1 (5 bases). The CDR3 consists of 15 residues. Germline CDR1 is ENHRY and CDR2 is SYGVKD. The CDR3 region is CAITDGTVKGSPPHF. The CDR3 region has the DNA TGTGCCATCACCGACGGGACGGTGAAGGGATCACCCCCCCACTTT.

The chain links TRBV6-5 to TRBJ2-7, with TRBD1 as a possible D gene (5 bases). Trimming removed 6 bases from V and 3 bases from J, with 12 bases in between. Germline V gene lookup returns CDR1 MNHEY and CDR2 SVGAGI. The length of the CDR3 is 13 residues. The CDR3 here is CASSREFDYEQYF. In nucleotides, the CDR3 is TGTGCCAGCAGCAGGGAATTCGACTACGAGCAGTACTTC.

Here the CDR3 reads CASSLVGSLSGNTIYF. CDR3 sequence (DNA): TGCGCCAGCAGCTTGGTGGGAAGCCTCTCTGGAAACACCATATATTTT. The chain couples TRBV5-1 to TRBJ1-3, with D uncertain. The germline gives CDR1 SGHRS, CDR2 YFSETQ. This CDR3 has 16 residues. V gave up 0 bases and J gave up 0 bases, with 10 bases separating them. The variable domain in full, completed from reference TRBV5-1 and TRBJ1-3, reads KAGVTQTPRYLIKTRGQQVTLSCSPISGHRSVSWYQQTPGQGLQFLFEYFSETQRNKGNFPGRFSGRQFSNSRSEMNVSTLELGDSALYLCASSLVGSLSGNTIYFGEGSWLTVV.